This note documents a single T cell receptor beta chain sequence. CDR1 and CDR2 from the germline V gene are LGHNA and YNFKEQ. CDR3 length: 16 amino acids. V shed 3 bases, J shed 2 bases, and the junction held 3 bases outside the gene matches. This sample is part of a study of blood T cells in healthy people across ages. Together with a sample-barcoded 5' primer, a J-beta primer mix was included in a second PCR lasting about 7 to 11 cycles. Each CDR3 protein gets one entry after TCRdb re-called the 5' RACE reads with MiXCR. Among about 320,000 distinct CDR3 sequences listed, less than 30% were seen once.

V is TRBV4-2 and J is TRBJ2-3; 12 nucleotides line up with TRBD2. The sample taken for sequencing was blood. The receptor was isolated from a woman in her seventies in good health. The CDR3 DNA is TGTGCCAGCAGCCAGAGGACTAGCGGGAACACAGATACGCAGTATTTT. Translating gives CASSQRTSGNTDTQYF.